This TCR beta chain derives from a study of T-cell reconstitution after alpha-beta-depleted transplantation in children. The CDR3 runs to 12 residues. Germline V gene data show CDR1 as DFQATT and CDR2 as SNEGSKA (reference sequence). Deletions cut 4 bases from V and 2 bases from J, with 8 bases between. General study findings and limits: Several hundred expanded graft clones reportedly were the source of alpha-beta T cells about two months after transplant. T-cell numbers and diversity, one year after transplant, stemmed largely from T cells that were newly produced.

Researchers prepared the TCRbeta library using unique molecular identifiers, the study reports. One entry per CDR3 protein, called by TCRdb with MiXCR from the PCR reads. The repertoire has 700,000 or so distinct CDR3 sequences, about an eighth of them found once; the top ten carry 0.75% to 0.85%. This clonotype was counted at least ten times. What it recognizes is unknown. Sequences were derived from PBMCs, sampled before TCRalphabeta/CD19-depleted stem cell transplant. The chain joins TRBV20-1 to TRBJ1-2; no firm D call. This TCR was sampled from a girl under 10 years old with congenital amegakaryocytic thrombocytopenia, due to receive a stem cell transplant. The CDR3 sequence is CSAKGQNYGYTF. CDR3 sequence (DNA): TGCAGTGCTAAAGGGCAGAACTATGGCTACACCTTC.